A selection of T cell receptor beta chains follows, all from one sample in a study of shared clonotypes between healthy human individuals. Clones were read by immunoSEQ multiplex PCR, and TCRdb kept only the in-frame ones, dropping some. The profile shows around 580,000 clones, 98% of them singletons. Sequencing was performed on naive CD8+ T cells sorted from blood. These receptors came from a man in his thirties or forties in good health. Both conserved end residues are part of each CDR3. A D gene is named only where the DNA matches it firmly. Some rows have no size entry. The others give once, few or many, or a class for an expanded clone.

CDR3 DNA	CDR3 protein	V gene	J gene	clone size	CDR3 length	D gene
TGCGCCAGCAGTAGGGTGCCTAGTGACTACGAGCAGTACTTC	CASSRVPSDYEQYF	TRBV4-1	TRBJ2-7	once	14	NA
TGTGCCAGCAGCTTCCTTAGCGGGAGTAGGGCGGATACGCAGTATTTT	CASSFLSGSRADTQYF	TRBV7-8	TRBJ2-3	NA	16	TRBD2
TGTGCCAGCAGCCCACGCGGGTTCCGGGGAGGCGAGACCCAGTACTTC	CASSPRGFRGGETQYF	TRBV5-6	TRBJ2-5	NA	16	NA
TGTGCCACCAAGACTAGCGGGGACACAGATACGCAGTATTTT	CATKTSGDTDTQYF	TRBV2	TRBJ2-3	NA	14	TRBD2
TGTGCCAGCAGTAGACCGGGACACCTCAACAATGAGCAGTTCTTC	CASSRPGHLNNEQFF	TRBV5-5	TRBJ2-1	NA	15	NA
TGTGCCACCAGCAGAAGAAAGACACCGAACACTGAAGCTTTCTTT	CATSRRKTPNTEAFF	TRBV15	TRBJ1-1	NA	15	NA
TGTGCCAGCAGTGATGGCCAGGGGTTTTCGGATCAGCCCCAGCATTTT	CASSDGQGFSDQPQHF	TRBV2	TRBJ1-5	NA	16	NA
TGTGCCATCAGTGAGCCGGGACAGGGCAACGAGCAGTACTTC	CAISEPGQGNEQYF	TRBV10-3	TRBJ2-7	NA	14	TRBD1
TGTGCCAGTAACTACGGCCTAGCGGAGCTCAACACAGATACGCAGTATTTT	CASNYGLAELNTDTQYF	TRBV9	TRBJ2-3	once	17	TRBD2
TGCGCCAGCAGCTTGGAATTTGGCAGCTCCCTTTATGGCTACACCTTC	CASSLEFGSSLYGYTF	TRBV5-1	TRBJ1-2	NA	16	NA
TGCAGCGTTGAGGGTAGGGGGTTCCCGATCGGGGAGCTGTTTTTT	CSVEGRGFPIGELFF	TRBV29-1	TRBJ2-2	NA	15	NA
TGTGCCAGCAGCACACCTTCCCGGCTAGCGGGTGACTACGAGCAGTACTTC	CASSTPSRLAGDYEQYF	TRBV11-2	TRBJ2-7	NA	17	TRBD2
TGTGCCAGCAGCCATCCCGGGGCTAGCGGGAGTCTGGGGGAGACAGATACGCAGTATTTT	CASSHPGASGSLGETDTQYF	TRBV7-6	TRBJ2-3	NA	20	TRBD2
TGTGCCAGCAGCTCTCAGACCGTCAGCTACAATGAGCAGTTCTTC	CASSSQTVSYNEQFF	TRBV7-3	TRBJ2-1	NA	15	NA
TGTGCCAGCAGCTTAGGGGCCAGGAACGTCTCTGGAAACACCATATATTTT	CASSLGARNVSGNTIYF	TRBV7-4	TRBJ1-3	NA	17	NA
TGTGCCAGCAGCTTACAGGATAGTTGGACCCAGTACTTC	CASSLQDSWTQYF	TRBV7-9	TRBJ2-5	NA	13	NA
TGTGCCAGCAGCGTAGGTAGCGGGAGCTCCTACAATGAGCAGTTCTTC	CASSVGSGSSYNEQFF	TRBV9	TRBJ2-1	NA	16	TRBD2
TGTGCCAGCTCCCTGACGTGGACAGGGACCACCAGTATGAACACTGAAGCTTTCTTT	CASSLTWTGTTSMNTEAFF	TRBV18	TRBJ1-1	NA	19	TRBD1
TGTGCCAGCAGTTGGGACTTACGGAGAACTGAAGCTTTCTTT	CASSWDLRRTEAFF	TRBV27	TRBJ1-1	once	14	NA
TGTGCCAGCAGCTTCACCCAGGGGTCGAACACTGAAGCTTTCTTT	CASSFTQGSNTEAFF	TRBV7-6	TRBJ1-1	few	15	NA
TGTGCCAGCAGCCCTATCGAAGGAGACCTTCATCAGCCCCAGCATTTT	CASSPIEGDLHQPQHF	TRBV7-6	TRBJ1-5	NA	16	NA
TGTGCCAGCAGCTTTACTAGCGGGAGGGCCCCCGGGGAGCTGTTTTTT	CASSFTSGRAPGELFF	TRBV5-4	TRBJ2-2	NA	16	TRBD2
TGTGCCAGCAGCTTGTACAGTGGCGAGCAGTACTTC	CASSLYSGEQYF	TRBV7-2	TRBJ2-7	NA	12	NA
TGTGCCAGCTCCGAGACAGGGAGCTCCTACGAGCAGTACTTC	CASSETGSSYEQYF	TRBV18	TRBJ2-7	NA	14	TRBD1
TGTGCCAGCAGCGCACTACAGGGGAGGGAGCAGTACTTC	CASSALQGREQYF	TRBV7-7	TRBJ2-7	NA	13	NA
TGCAGCGTTGAACGGCGGGGACAGGGGGAGACCCAGTACTTC	CSVERRGQGETQYF	TRBV29-1	TRBJ2-5	NA	14	TRBD1
TGCGCCAGCAGTCCTTCAGGGACTGAAGCTTTCTTT	CASSPSGTEAFF	TRBV10-2	TRBJ1-1	NA	12	NA
TGTGCCAGCAGTGACGGTGCTAACTATGGCTACACCTTC	CASSDGANYGYTF	TRBV6-4	TRBJ1-2	NA	13	NA
TGTGCCAGCAGCTTGGAAGGGACAGGGGAAAACACCATATATTTT	CASSLEGTGENTIYF	TRBV5-4	TRBJ1-3	NA	15	TRBD1
TGTGCCAGCAGCTTAAGAGGAGGCACTGAAGCTTTCTTT	CASSLRGGTEAFF	TRBV7-9	TRBJ1-1	NA	13	NA
TGTGCCAGCAGTTTGCGTGCTAGCGGAGGCACAGATACGCAGTATTTT	CASSLRASGGTDTQYF	TRBV7-9	TRBJ2-3	NA	16	TRBD2
TGTGCCAGCAGTCCAACGACTAGCGGCACAGATACGCAGTATTTT	CASSPTTSGTDTQYF	TRBV27	TRBJ2-3	NA	15	TRBD2
TGTGCCAGCAGTGAAAACTACGAGCAGTACTTC	CASSENYEQYF	TRBV6-1	TRBJ2-7	NA	11	NA
TGTGCCAGCAGCTTTAGCGGGAGTTGGGAGCAGTTCTTC	CASSFSGSWEQFF	TRBV9	TRBJ2-1	NA	13	TRBD2
TGTGCCAGCAGACCGACAGGGGTCCCCTCCGAGCAGTACTTC	CASRPTGVPSEQYF	TRBV7-9	TRBJ2-7	NA	14	TRBD1
TGCAGTTCCACCCTGAACACTGAAGCTTTCTTT	CSSTLNTEAFF	TRBV20-1	TRBJ1-1	NA	11	NA
TGTGCCAGCAGTCTCCGGGACAGTGGATTCTATGGCTACACCTTC	CASSLRDSGFYGYTF	TRBV28	TRBJ1-2	NA	15	TRBD1
TGTGCCAGCAGGAAACAGGGGGACTATGGCTACACCTTC	CASRKQGDYGYTF	TRBV6-6	TRBJ1-2	NA	13	TRBD1
TGCGCCAGCAGCTTGGTAATAGCGGGAGACAAAGGAGCCGGGGAGCTGTTTTTT	CASSLVIAGDKGAGELFF	TRBV5-1	TRBJ2-2	once	18	TRBD2
TGTGCCAGCAGCCGTCGTACTGAAGCTTTCTTT	CASSRRTEAFF	TRBV7-9	TRBJ1-1	NA	11	NA
TGTGCCAGCAGTTTAAGGGTTGGGGCAGGAAGATATAGCAATCAGCCCCAGCATTTT	CASSLRVGAGRYSNQPQHF	TRBV28	TRBJ1-5	NA	19	NA
TGCGCCAGCAGCTTGGCGGTGGGGCTTGAAAACACCATATATTTT	CASSLAVGLENTIYF	TRBV5-1	TRBJ1-3	NA	15	NA
TGTGCCAGCAGTGTCCTTCCCGGGATTAGATACAATGAGCAGTTCTTC	CASSVLPGIRYNEQFF	TRBV6-1	TRBJ2-1	NA	16	NA
TGTGCCACCAGCAGAGATGGGGGACGGCCCCAGCATTTT	CATSRDGGRPQHF	TRBV15	TRBJ1-5	NA	13	NA
TGTGCCAGCAGTGAAGGCAGGGGTCTTGCCGGGGAGCTGTTTTTT	CASSEGRGLAGELFF	TRBV2	TRBJ2-2	NA	15	NA
TGTGCCAGCAGTACCCCTTGGGTCAAGCCGGGACAGGGGGTGGATACGCAGTATTTT	CASSTPWVKPGQGVDTQYF	TRBV28	TRBJ2-3	NA	19	TRBD1